This passage covers 7 T cell receptor beta chains from one sample sequenced in a study of post-analysis software for immune sequencing data (dated by TCRdb to the mid-2010s). Libraries were built with PCR. Sequenced on an Illumina HiSeq 2500. To reduce PCR and sequencing biases, unique molecular identifiers were built into the TCR beta cDNA libraries. TCRdb applied fastp at Q25 and MiXCR to the public reads, then kept only in-frame beta chains. Rows with one shared CDR3 protein collapse into an entry with the most common genes and DNA. Within this sample are about 160,000 distinct CDR3 sequences, with around 34% of them counted one time only. The top ten hold 28% of the sample. The time point label on this specimen signifies: second blood draw from one MS patient after hematopoietic stem cell transplantation. Sequencing was performed on blood, taken after autologous hematopoietic stem cell transplantation. These receptors were taken from a girl aged 5-17 years with multiple sclerosis. Donor details come from another sample of the same person, matched by shared clones.

A note on this clonotype: A read error may account for a junction end that differs from germline. J is TRBJ2-2 and V is TRBV20-1, with TRBD2 matching 13 bases. CDR1 and CDR2 (germline): DFQATT, SNEGSKA (reference sequence). The CDR3 sequence is 15 residues long. CDR3 residues: CSARTTSGRKGGLFF. DNA of the CDR3: TGCAGTGCCCGAACGACTAGCGGGAGGAAGGGGGGGCTGTTTTTT.

This clonotype was detected ten times or more. CDR3 in amino acids: CAISEGSYEQYF. The CDR3 DNA sequence: TGTGCCATCAGTGAGGGATCCTACGAGCAGTACTTC. The rearrangement links TRBV10-3 to TRBJ2-7; unclear D gene. CDR3 length: 12 residues. Germline-derived CDR1 and CDR2 are ENHRY and SYGVKD. The V and J ends lost 2 bases and 1 base respectively, with 3 bases between them.

Many counts were recorded for this clonotype. The chain has TRBV7-9 and TRBJ1-4; tentatively, D is TRBD1 (5 bases). The CDR3 consists of 16 residues. Germline V gene sequence: CDR1 SEHNR, CDR2 FQNEAQ (reference sequence). V lost 5 bases and J lost 1, with 14 bases in between. CDR3 in DNA: TGTGCCAGCAGCCCCCTGGCGGGGCTAACTAATGAAAAACTGTTTTTT. Residues: CASSPLAGLTNEKLFF.

The chain has TRBV20-1 and TRBJ2-1; 7 bases match TRBD2. The CDR3 runs to 17 residues. Trimming at V came to 1 base and at J to 1 base, leaving 10 bases not matched to a gene. The germline gives CDR1 DFQATT, CDR2 SNEGSKA (reference sequence). CDR3 sequence (DNA): TGCAGTGCTAGAGGGACTAGTTGGTTTGCGTCCTACAATGAGCAGTTCTTC. This sequence encodes CSARGTSWFASYNEQFF.

This clonotype has at least ten counts. The chain employs TRBV29-1 and TRBJ2-3; 14 nucleotides agree with TRBD2. Germline-derived CDR1 and CDR2 are SQVTM and ANQGSEA. CDR3 length: 17 residues. Unmatched junction bases numbered 12, after V lost 7 bases and J lost 3 bases. The CDR3 DNA sequence: TGCAGCGGCGACGCGGGACTAGCGGGAGAAGGGACAGATACGCAGTATTTT. The encoded protein is CSGDAGLAGEGTDTQYF.

The V call is TRBV4-1, the J call TRBJ1-5; 7 nucleotides line up with TRBD1. The germline gives CDR1 MGHRA, CDR2 YSYEKL. V lost 2 bases and J lost 2; bases outside the gene matches: 30. This CDR3 is 24 amino acids long. CDR3 sequence reads: CASSQRERTGVYRGRPCGNQPQHF. The DNA of the CDR3 is TGCGCCAGCAGCCAACGCGAAAGGACAGGAGTTTATCGGGGGCGTCCTTGTGGCAATCAGCCCCAGCATTTT.

CDR3 nucleotides: TGTGTCACCGCCCCGGGGGCCTACAATGAGCAGTTCTTC. Translated: CVTAPGAYNEQFF. The chain joins TRBV27 to TRBJ2-1; D possibly corresponds to TRBD2 (6 bases). The CDR3 runs 13 residues. Germline loops: CDR1 MNHEY, CDR2 SMNVEV (reference sequence).